This T cell receptor (beta chain) was sequenced for a study of blood T cell repertoires in COVID-19. Study-wide background: The origin of the acute and convalescent COVID-19 samples was the United States, Italy and Spain. The analysed material was cDNA or gDNA that came from T cells, B-cell-depleted T cells, or PBMCs.

A few counts support this clone. V was clipped by 3 bases and J by 5 bases; unmatched bases: 5. CDR1 MNHEY and CDR2 SMNVEV come from the germline V gene (reference sequence). The CDR3 extends over 15 amino acids. In the source study's methods: From reference gene primer amplification, estimates of nucleated cell counts were derived. The protocol was immunoSEQ multiplex PCR, while the TCRdb copy is restricted to in-frame clones and leaves out a portion. V and J calls and clone size are those listed in that table; D and trimming were worked out from the DNA. Here the sample spans approximately 110,000 clones, approximately 87% being singletons.

The sequencing input was peripheral blood. The chain uses TRBV27 and TRBJ2-5, with 11 bases that match TRBD2. The receptor was derived from a woman aged 55-70 years with acute or convalescent COVID-19. This chain's CDR3 is CASSFLAGGLETQYF. The CDR3 coding sequence is TGTGCCAGCAGTTTCTTAGCGGGGGGGCTCGAGACCCAGTACTTC.